The table lists the clone carrying this T cell receptor beta chain with a count of one. Germline assignment: CDR1 SGHNT and CDR2 YYREEE (reference sequence). The CDR3 covers 14 residues. V shed 5 bases and J shed 6 bases, with 15 bases lying between them. The sample originates from a study of control samples from healthy donors and cancer patients. TCRdb's copy holds only in-frame clones and misses some; the assay was immunoSEQ multiplex PCR. Among about 95,000 clones listed, around 90% were seen once. V and J are TRBV5-4 and TRBJ1-3, with D possibly TRBD1 on 5 matching bases. The TCR sequence derives from an older woman in good health. The sequencing sample was made of blood. Here the CDR3 reads CASRSGTETNTIYF. Written as DNA, the CDR3 is TGTGCCAGCAGGTCCGGGACCGAGACAAACACCATATATTTT.